The 30 T cell receptor beta chains given below trace back to one sample, sequenced in a study of blood T cell repertoires in COVID-19. Libraries were prepared by immunoSEQ multiplex PCR; TCRdb keeps only in-frame clonotypes and omits some of them. The table includes more than 200,000 clones, roughly 87% detected once. The sample comprised PBMCs or T cells enriched from blood (not recorded which). These TCRs come from a woman aged 25 to 39 with acute COVID-19.

This rearrangement joins TRBV7-2 to TRBJ1-1, with TRBD1 as a possible D gene (5 bases). The CDR3 is 12 amino acids. Germline assignment: CDR1 SGHTA and CDR2 FQGNSA. V lost 5 bases to trimming and J lost 4 bases, with 8 bases between them. CDR3: CASSLTVTEAFF. DNA for the CDR3: TGTGCCAGCAGCCTGACAGTCACTGAAGCTTTCTTT. Complete variable domain (other parts from reference TRBV7-2 and TRBJ1-1): GAGVSQSPSNKVTEKGKDVELRCDPISGHTALYWYRQSLGQGLEFLIYFQGNSAPDKSGLPSDRFSAERTGGSVSTLTIQRTQQEDSAVYLCASSLTVTEAFFGQGTRLTVV.

The rearrangement links TRBV10-3 to TRBJ1-6, with a possible D match to TRBD1 (6 bases). The V gene's germline CDR1 is ENHRY and CDR2 SYGVKD. This CDR3 is built from 14 residues. The V end lost 5 bases, the J end lost 7 bases, and 12 bases lay between the germline ends. CDR3 amino acids: CAISSDSQNSPLHF. CDR3 coding DNA: TGTGCCATCAGTTCGGACAGCCAGAATTCACCCCTCCACTTT.

The chain employs TRBV5-4 and TRBJ2-7, with TRBD2 identical over 9 bases. CDR3 length: 15 residues. J was trimmed by 5 bases and V by 1 base; bases with no gene match: 7. Germline CDR1 is SGHNT and CDR2 is YYREEE (reference sequence). The CDR3 sequence: CASSLRSSGNHEQYF. The CDR3, as DNA: TGTGCCAGCAGCTTGAGGTCTAGCGGGAACCACGAGCAGTACTTC.

The chain recombines TRBV9 with TRBJ1-2; 8 bases fit TRBD1. The CDR3 consists of 14 residues. Trimming took 4 bases from V and 5 from J; bases not matched to a gene: 7. The germline V gene has CDR1 SGDLS and CDR2 YYNGEE. The CDR3 DNA sequence: TGTGCCAGCAGCAAAACAGGGGGAGGGTATGGCTACACCTTC. This encodes CASSKTGGGYGYTF.

The V and J genes are TRBV4-2 and TRBJ1-1; possible D gene TRBD1, 5 bases. Germline assignment: CDR1 LGHNA and CDR2 YNFKEQ. The CDR3 loop spans 14 amino acids. Trimming shortened V by 1 base and J by 3 bases, and 9 bases separated the two germline ends. CDR3: CASSQGGGDTEAFF. In DNA form, the CDR3 reads TGTGCCAGCAGCCAAGGGGGGGGAGACACTGAAGCTTTCTTT.

V usage is TRBV10-2 and J usage is TRBJ2-1; D gene unclear. The ends were cut back, 4 bases at V and 9 bases at J, with 19 bases in the middle. This CDR3 is 15 amino acids long. Germline CDR1 and CDR2: WSHSY and SAAADI. The CDR3 loop reads CASSVAIEWVGEQFF. CDR3 DNA: TGCGCCAGCAGTGTAGCCATCGAATGGGTCGGTGAGCAGTTCTTC.

This clone was seen once. This chain joins TRBV4-2 and TRBJ2-5; D not certain. The CDR3 is 14 residues long. Trimming left V 0 bases short and J 5 bases short, with 10 bases between. Germline-derived CDR1 and CDR2 are LGHNA and YNFKEQ. CDR3 DNA sequence: TGTGCCAGCAGCCAAGATAATGGAGTCGAGACCCAGTACTTC. Translating it yields CASSQDNGVETQYF.

The rearrangement joins TRBV19 to TRBJ2-7; 9 nucleotides line up with TRBD1. Germline V lookup: CDR1 LNHDA, CDR2 SQIVND (reference sequence). V lost 0 bases and J lost 2; bases outside the gene matches: 2. There are 15 residues in the CDR3. The chain's CDR3 is CASSIEGTGPYEQYF. CDR3 bases: TGTGCCAGTAGTATAGAGGGGACAGGGCCCTACGAGCAGTACTTC.

The CDR3 here is CASRQDRGRLAQYF. DNA of the CDR3: TGTGCCAGCAGGCAGGACAGGGGGCGCTTAGCGCAGTATTTT. The chain has TRBV2 and TRBJ2-3, with TRBD1 matching 11 bases. J gave up 10 bases and V 6 bases, and 9 bases lay outside the gene matches. From germline, CDR1 is SNHLY and CDR2 FYNNEI. The CDR3 is made up of 14 amino acids.

The CDR3 bases are TGTGCCAGCAGTCCTTGGAGCAGGGGGCGACAGCCCCAGCATTTT. It specifies CASSPWSRGRQPQHF. The chain is built from TRBV2 and TRBJ1-5; 8 nucleotides line up with TRBD1. Germline-derived CDR1 and CDR2 are SNHLY and FYNNEI. Trimming cost V 5 bases and J 7 bases; bases outside gene matches: 10. The length of the CDR3 is 15 residues.

The chain employs TRBV2 and TRBJ1-1; possibly TRBD1 for D (6 bases). V gave up 5 bases and J gave up 3 bases, with 16 bases separating them. The germline V gene encodes CDR1 SNHLY and CDR2 FYNNEI. This CDR3 comprises 15 residues. CDR3: CASSYSGEGYTEAFF. In DNA form, the CDR3 reads TGTGCCAGCAGTTACTCAGGGGAGGGGTACACTGAAGCTTTCTTT.

The CDR3 coding sequence is TGTGCCAGTGTCAGGGGGGCGGGCAATGAGCAGTTCTTC. Protein product: CASVRGAGNEQFF. The chain employs TRBV11-2 and TRBJ2-1; perhaps TRBD1 as D (7 bases). V lost 9 bases and J 6 bases, leaving 15 bases between the germline ends. CDR1 and CDR2 from the germline V gene are SGHAT and FQNNGV. This CDR3 has 13 amino acids.

The V gene is TRBV7-9, the J gene TRBJ2-5; TRBD1 agrees at 7 bases. The germline gives CDR1 SEHNR, CDR2 FQNEAQ (reference sequence). The CDR3 extends over 15 amino acids. With 5 bases clipped from V and 2 bases from J, the junction kept 8 bases outside the gene matches. As DNA, the CDR3 is TGTGCCAGCAGCCCGAGACAGGGTTTACAAGAGACCCAGTACTTC. Translating it yields CASSPRQGLQETQYF. Variable domain in full (rest from reference TRBV7-9 and TRBJ2-5): DTGVSQNPRHKITKRGQNVTFRCDPISEHNRLYWYRQTLGQGPEFLTYFQNEAQLEKSRLLSDRFSAERPKGSFSTLEIQRTEQGDSAMYLCASSPRQGLQETQYFGPGTRLLVL.

This clone was counted a few times. The chain is built from TRBV28 and TRBJ1-1; D is possibly TRBD1 (6 bases). CDR1 MDHEN and CDR2 SYDVKM come from the germline V gene. This CDR3 contains 16 residues. Trimming stripped 3 bases from V and 1 base from J, with 15 bases between. CDR3: CASSLGAGVWNTEAFF. The DNA for the CDR3 is TGTGCCAGCAGTTTGGGGGCAGGGGTGTGGAACACTGAAGCTTTCTTT.

This chain uses TRBV7-9 with TRBJ1-1, with TRBD1 identical over 9 bases. This CDR3 is 18 amino acids long. Trimming took 5 bases from V and 2 from J; bases not matched to a gene: 15. CDR1 is SEHNR and CDR2 is FQNEAQ in the germline V gene (reference sequence). DNA of the CDR3: TGTGCCAGCAGCCCACCCGGACCGGGACAGGGATTCAACACTGAAGCTTTCTTT. Its translation: CASSPPGPGQGFNTEAFF.

J is TRBJ1-2 and V is TRBV7-9; TRBD1 aligns across 7 bases. The CDR3 extends over 16 amino acids. J gave up 5 bases and V 0 bases, and 9 bases lay outside the gene matches. The germline CDR1 and CDR2 sequences are SEHNR and FQNEAQ (reference sequence). The CDR3: CASSLAPGRGEYGYTF. The CDR3 nucleotides read TGTGCCAGCAGCTTAGCGCCCGGCAGGGGGGAGTATGGCTACACCTTC.

The sample holds one count of this clone. The chain uses TRBV7-9 and TRBJ2-4; D is unclear. Trimming left V 5 bases short and J 10 bases short, with 15 bases between. The length of the CDR3 is 13 residues. Germline CDR1 is SEHNR and CDR2 is FQNEAQ (reference sequence). The CDR3 bases are TGTGCCAGCAGCGCTCCCGGTGTTTGGATTCAGTACTTC. This encodes CASSAPGVWIQYF. The full variable domain, with the rest looked up from reference TRBV7-9 and TRBJ2-4, is DTGVSQNPRHKITKRGQNVTFRCDPISEHNRLYWYRQTLGQGPEFLTYFQNEAQLEKSRLLSDRFSAERPKGSFSTLEIQRTEQGDSAMYLCASSAPGVWIQYFGAGTRLSVL.

The J gene is TRBJ2-7, the V gene TRBV7-3; 9 bases match TRBD1. Per the germline V gene, CDR1 is SGHTA and CDR2 is FQGTGA. V was clipped by 2 bases and J by 1 base; unmatched bases: 9. This CDR3 is built from 17 residues. The DNA of the CDR3 is TGTGCCAGCAGCTTAGGCCCCCAGGGACAGGGATCCTACGAGCAGTACTTC. It is translated as CASSLGPQGQGSYEQYF.

This clone is a singleton in its sample. This rearrangement joins TRBV6-2 or TRBV6-3 to TRBJ1-2; a weak D match, TRBD1 (6 bases). The CDR3 is 14 residues long. Germline CDR1 and CDR2: MNHEY and SVGEGT. Trimming left V 4 bases short and J 0 bases short, with 9 bases between. Here the CDR3 DNA reads TGTGCCAGCAGTTCGGCAGGGGCTAACTATGGCTACACCTTC. It yields the protein CASSSAGANYGYTF.

This clone came up once. This chain uses TRBV10-3 with TRBJ2-1; D unclear. This CDR3 is 15 amino acids long. Germline V lookup: CDR1 ENHRY, CDR2 SYGVKD. Trimming took 3 bases from V and 5 from J, leaving 14 bases between them. For the CDR3, the DNA is TGTGCCATCAGTGATAGCAAGGCCGGCGACAATGAGCAGTTCTTC. This encodes CAISDSKAGDNEQFF.

V gene TRBV28 combines with J gene TRBJ1-1, with no clear D. V gave up 2 bases and J gave up 8 bases, with 18 bases separating them. The germline V gene has CDR1 MDHEN and CDR2 SYDVKM. This CDR3 region has 15 residues. The CDR3 is CASSLPGGLSQEAFF. Written as DNA, the CDR3 is TGTGCCAGCAGTTTACCAGGCGGACTTTCCCAAGAAGCTTTCTTT.

This clone was observed a single time. The V and J genes are TRBV30 and TRBJ1-1; no reliable D call. Trimming stripped 0 bases from V and 8 bases from J, with 13 bases between. The CDR3 contains 13 residues. Germline V gives CDR1 GTSNPN, CDR2 SVGIG (reference sequence). The CDR3 spells CAWSVHGVSEAFF. Written as DNA, the CDR3 is TGTGCCTGGAGTGTACACGGGGTTTCGGAAGCTTTCTTT.

This CDR3 is CASSWSGNNQPQHF. DNA of the CDR3: TGTGCCAGCAGTTGGTCAGGGAACAATCAGCCCCAGCATTTT. The V call is TRBV27, the J call TRBJ1-5; possible D gene TRBD1, 5 bases. This CDR3 has 14 amino acids. V shed 4 bases and J shed 3 bases, with 10 bases lying between them. CDR1 and CDR2 (germline): MNHEY, SMNVEV (reference sequence).

This clone showed up just once. V gene TRBV6-5 combines with J gene TRBJ1-3; perhaps TRBD1 as D (6 bases). This CDR3 is 15 amino acids long. Germline V CDR1 and CDR2: MNHEY, SVGAGI. Deletions cut 7 bases from V and 2 bases from J, with 15 bases between. CDR3 region: CASTNNRATGNTIYF. The CDR3 DNA reads TGTGCCAGCACAAATAACAGGGCCACTGGAAACACCATATATTTT.

This chain uses TRBV5-1 with TRBJ1-3; maybe TRBD1 (5 bases). The germline V gene has CDR1 SGHRS and CDR2 YFSETQ. Between the trimmed V and J ends, which lost 2 bases and 0 bases, there was a span of 9 bases. The CDR3 totals 15 residues. The CDR3 loop reads CASSFAGPSGNTIYF. Written as DNA, the CDR3 is TGCGCCAGCAGCTTTGCAGGGCCCTCTGGAAACACCATATATTTT.

The count of this clone is one. This chain's CDR3 is CASSRGLAGGTDTQYF. The CDR3, as DNA: TGTGCCAGCAGCCGCGGACTAGCGGGAGGGACAGATACGCAGTATTTT. The genes are TRBV7-3 and TRBJ2-3; the match to TRBD2 covers 15 bases. From germline, CDR1 is SGHTA and CDR2 FQGTGA. There are 16 residues in the CDR3. V gave up 5 bases and J gave up 3 bases; unmatched junction bases: 3.

The V call is TRBV2, the J call TRBJ2-1; D unclear. Per germline, CDR1 SNHLY and CDR2 FYNNEI. V lost 4 bases, J lost 0 bases, and 13 bases lay in between. The CDR3 covers 16 residues. CDR3 nucleotides: TGTGCCAGCAGTGGTATAAACACCTCCTCCTACAATGAGCAGTTCTTC. It codes for CASSGINTSSYNEQFF. Full variable domain (missing parts from reference TRBV2 and TRBJ2-1): EPEVTQTPSHQVTQMGQEVILRCVPISNHLYFYWYRQILGQKVEFLVSFYNNEISEKSEIFDDQFSVERPDGSNFTLKIRSTKLEDSAMYFCASSGINTSSYNEQFFGPGTRLTVL.

The chain joins TRBV19 to TRBJ2-5; the match to TRBD2 covers 8 bases. This CDR3 region has 17 residues. CDR1 and CDR2 (germline): LNHDA, SQIVND (reference sequence). The trim removed 1 base at V and 5 bases at J, leaving 12 bases unmatched. The CDR3 region has the DNA TGTGCCAGTAGTATAGGTTCGGGAGGGCCATTCGGGGAGACCCAGTACTTC. Amino acids: CASSIGSGGPFGETQYF. The full variable domain, its missing parts supplied by reference TRBV19 and TRBJ2-5, is DGGITQSPKYLFRKEGQNVTLSCEQNLNHDAMYWYRQDPGQGLRLIYYSQIVNDFQKGDIAEGYSVSREKKESFPLTVTSAQKNPTAFYLCASSIGSGGPFGETQYFGPGTRLLVL.

The chain couples TRBV12-3 or TRBV12-4 to TRBJ1-6, with D uncertain. V dropped 8 bases and J dropped 10 bases, with 15 bases sitting between them. The CDR3 has 13 amino acids. The CDR3 coding sequence is TGTGCCAGCTCCCGTCTTCGAGAGTCACCCCTCCACTTT. It translates to CASSRLRESPLHF.

This chain joins TRBV7-9 and TRBJ1-2, with a possible D match to TRBD1 (6 bases). The ends were cut back, 7 bases at V and 5 bases at J, with 14 bases in the middle. Germline values: CDR1 SEHNR, CDR2 FQNEAQ (reference sequence). The CDR3 has 13 residues. The CDR3 is CASTPGQGYGYTF. Written as DNA, the CDR3 is TGTGCCAGCACCCCGGGACAAGGGTATGGCTACACCTTC.